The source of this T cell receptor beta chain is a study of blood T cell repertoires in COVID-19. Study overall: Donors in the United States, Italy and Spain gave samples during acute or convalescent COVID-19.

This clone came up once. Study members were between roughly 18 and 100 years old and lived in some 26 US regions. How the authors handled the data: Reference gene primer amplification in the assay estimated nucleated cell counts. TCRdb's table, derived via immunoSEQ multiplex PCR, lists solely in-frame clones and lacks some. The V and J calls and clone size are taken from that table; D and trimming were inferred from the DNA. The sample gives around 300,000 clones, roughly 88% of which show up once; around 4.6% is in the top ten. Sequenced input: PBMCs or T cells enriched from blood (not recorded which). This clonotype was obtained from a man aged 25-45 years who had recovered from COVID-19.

The CDR3 nucleotides are TGTGCCAGCAGCCCCCCGGTCGGGTACGAGCAGTACTTC. It translates to CASSPPVGYEQYF. This chain uses TRBV11-2 with TRBJ2-7; D call uncertain. V was clipped by 5 bases and J by 4 bases, with 12 bases between them. Germline V lookup: CDR1 SGHAT, CDR2 FQNNGV. CDR3 length: 13 amino acids.